This is a list of T cell receptor beta chains from one sample in a study of blood T cell repertoires in COVID-19. Clones were read by immunoSEQ multiplex PCR, and TCRdb kept only the in-frame ones, dropping some. The sample lists fewer than 200,000 clones, around 83% occurring once. The specimen sequenced was peripheral blood. These TCRs come from a woman in her 50s with COVID-19, enrolled during active disease. CDR3s include the opening cysteine and the closing phenylalanine or tryptophan. D genes are given only for firm matches. Clone size, where shown, is once, few, many, or a class for clones that have expanded.

J gene | D gene | clone size | V gene | CDR3 DNA | CDR3 protein
TRBJ2-5 | TRBD2 | - | TRBV7-6 | TGTGCCAGCAGCTTAGTCGTGCTAGCGGGGGGGCAAGGGACCCAGTACTTC | CASSLVVLAGGQGTQYF
TRBJ2-5 | TRBD1 | - | TRBV30 | TGTGCCTGGAGTGGGGGACAGCCTGGACAAGAGACCCAGTACTTC | CAWSGGQPGQETQYF
TRBJ1-1 | - | - | TRBV4-1 | TGCGCCAGCAGCCAAGGCGGGAGGGAAGCTTTCTTT | CASSQGGREAFF
TRBJ1-2 | - | - | TRBV5-8 | TGTGCCAGCAGTCGAATTAGGGGGTATGGCTACACCTTC | CASSRIRGYGYTF
TRBJ2-7 | TRBD1 | - | TRBV6-2/TRBV6-3 | TGTGCCAGCAGTGGACAGGGGACCTACGAGCAGTACTTC | CASSGQGTYEQYF
TRBJ1-6 | TRBD1 | - | TRBV28 | TGTGCCAGCAGTTTGACAGGGGATTTGACCCTCCACTTT | CASSLTGDLTLHF
TRBJ1-3 | TRBD1 | few | TRBV30 | TGTGCCTGGAGGGGACAGAGGAGCTCTGGAAACACCATATATTTT | CAWRGQRSSGNTIYF
TRBJ2-5 | - | - | TRBV19 | TGTGCCAGTAGGATGACTAGTGTCGCGTCGGAGACCCAGTACTTC | CASRMTSVASETQYF
TRBJ2-7 | - | - | TRBV2 | TGTGCCAGCAGTGAACTGGGACACCAGTACGAGCAGTACTTC | CASSELGHQYEQYF
TRBJ2-3 | - | - | TRBV5-4 | TGTGCCAGCAGCCAAACTCGGGGGGCCGGAACAGATACGCAGTATTTT | CASSQTRGAGTDTQYF
TRBJ1-5 | TRBD1 | - | TRBV5-1 | TGCGCCAGCAGCTGGGGGACAGGGGGCCTCAGCAATCAGCCCCAGCATTTT | CASSWGTGGLSNQPQHF
TRBJ1-1 | - | - | TRBV4-1 | TGCGCCAGCAGCCTGGGGACAAAACTCAACACTGAAGCTTTCTTT | CASSLGTKLNTEAFF
TRBJ2-7 | - | - | TRBV4-2 | TGTGCCAGCAGCCAAGAAAACAGTTACCTCTACGAGCAGTACTTC | CASSQENSYLYEQYF
TRBJ2-1 | TRBD1 | - | TRBV2 | TGTGCCAGCAGTGAGGACAGGATTGGCAATGAGCAGTTCTTC | CASSEDRIGNEQFF
TRBJ2-1 | - | - | TRBV20-1 | TGCAGTGCTACCCGTAATGAGCAGTTCTTC | CSATRNEQFF
TRBJ2-1 | TRBD2 | - | TRBV4-3 | TGCGCCAGCAGCCAAGGACTAGCGACAACCTCCTACAATGAGCAGTTCTTC | CASSQGLATTSYNEQFF
TRBJ1-2 | TRBD1 | - | TRBV9 | TGTGCCAGCAGCGGGACCGGGACAGGGGTCTATGGCTACACCTTC | CASSGTGTGVYGYTF
TRBJ1-4 | - | once | TRBV4-1 | TGCGCCAGCAGCCAAGACGGCGGGGATGAAAAACTGTTTTTT | CASSQDGGDEKLFF
TRBJ2-2 | TRBD2 | - | TRBV7-6 | TGTGCCAGCAGCCCACGTACTAGCGGGGGGGATGACGGGGAGCTGTTTTTT | CASSPRTSGGDDGELFF
TRBJ1-2 | TRBD1 | - | TRBV7-2 | TGTGCCAGCAGCTCCAGGGGGCTAAACTATGGCTACACCTTC | CASSSRGLNYGYTF
TRBJ1-6 | TRBD1 | - | TRBV30 | TGTGCCTGGGACAGGGTTCGAGTTTCACCCCTCCACTTT | CAWDRVRVSPLHF
TRBJ2-1 | TRBD2 | - | TRBV14 | TGTGCCAGCAGCCAAGATTGGGAGGGTGGGCAGTTCTTC | CASSQDWEGGQFF
TRBJ1-4 | - | few | TRBV5-4 | TGTGCCAGCAGCTTGTATGCTAATGAAAAACTGTTTTTT | CASSLYANEKLFF
TRBJ2-4 | TRBD2 | - | TRBV19 | TGTGCCAGTAGTCCCTGGACTAGCGGGGGAGCCAAAAACATTCAGTACTTC | CASSPWTSGGAKNIQYF
TRBJ1-2 | TRBD1 | once | TRBV5-1 | TGCGCCAGCAGTTGGACAGGGGGCGATTATGGCTACACCTTC | CASSWTGGDYGYTF
TRBJ1-5 | - | - | TRBV10-3 | TGTGCCGCCCAGGCCGTATGGAATCAGCCCCAGCATTTT | CAAQAVWNQPQHF
TRBJ1-6 | TRBD1 | few | TRBV10-3 | TGTGCCATCAGATTCTCGGACAGGCCAAATTCACCCCTCCACTTT | CAIRFSDRPNSPLHF
TRBJ1-2 | TRBD1 | - | TRBV5-1 | TGCGCCAGCAGCTCTCAGGACAGGGACGATAACTATGGCTACACCTTC | CASSSQDRDDNYGYTF
TRBJ1-6 | - | - | TRBV19 | TGTGCCAGTAGCAAAACGGGGAATCTTTATAATTCACCCCTCCACTTT | CASSKTGNLYNSPLHF
TRBJ1-1 | TRBD1 | - | TRBV12-5 | TGTGCTAGTGGTTTGGATATGACAGGGGGGGGAGTGAACACTGAAGCTTTCTTT | CASGLDMTGGGVNTEAFF
TRBJ1-1 | - | - | TRBV19 | TGTGCCAGTAGTATGGGCACAGCCGCCGTCAGACAGAACACTGAAGCTTTCTTT | CASSMGTAAVRQNTEAFF
TRBJ2-1 | TRBD2 | - | TRBV5-1 | TGCGCCAGCAGCCCACGGACTAGCGGGGGGGCGAATGAGCAGTTCTTC | CASSPRTSGGANEQFF
TRBJ2-7 | - | - | TRBV13 | TGTGCCAGCAGCTTAGACGGGGTTGAAAACGAGCAGTACTTC | CASSLDGVENEQYF
TRBJ2-7 | - | - | TRBV21-1 | TGTGCCAGCGCAGCGGGGGTAGCCTACGAGCAGTACTTC | CASAAGVAYEQYF
TRBJ1-2 | - | - | TRBV4-1 | TGCGCCAGCAGCCAAGATTTCGATGGCTACACCTTC | CASSQDFDGYTF
TRBJ2-3 | TRBD2 | once | TRBV30 | TGTGCCTGGAGTGTACTAGCGGGGGGGTTGGCAGATACGCAGTATTTT | CAWSVLAGGLADTQYF
TRBJ1-1 | - | once | TRBV28 | TGTGCCAGCAGTTCCCCACAGGGCCGTGCTGAAGCTTTCTTT | CASSSPQGRAEAFF
TRBJ1-5 | - | - | TRBV6-1 | TGTGCCAGCAGTGAAGCGGACTCTCGTGGCAATCAGCCCCAGCATTTT | CASSEADSRGNQPQHF
TRBJ1-3 | TRBD1 | - | TRBV9 | TGTGCCAGCAGCCAGGGGGACAGGCTCTCTGGAAACACCATATATTTT | CASSQGDRLSGNTIYF
TRBJ2-3 | - | - | TRBV11-2 | TGTGCCAGCAGCTTACCCCGCGGCAGCTCAGATACGCAGTATTTT | CASSLPRGSSDTQYF
TRBJ2-6 | TRBD2 | - | TRBV19 | TGTGCCAGTAGTAGGCAGGGAGGGGTGAACGGGGCCAACGTCCTGACTTTC | CASSRQGGVNGANVLTF
TRBJ2-7 | TRBD2 | - | TRBV7-3 | TGTGCCAGCAGCTCACCGGGACTAGAAGAGCAGTACTTC | CASSSPGLEEQYF
TRBJ2-7 | TRBD1 | - | TRBV3-1/TRBV3-2 | TGTGCCAGCAGCCAAGTATGGGACAGCTCCTACGAGCAGTACTTC | CASSQVWDSSYEQYF
TRBJ2-2 | TRBD2 | - | TRBV7-3 | TGTGCCAGCAGCCGGGACTACAACACCGGGGAGCTGTTTTTT | CASSRDYNTGELFF
TRBJ1-5 | - | - | TRBV4-2 | TGTGCCAGCAGCCAAGCCGATGGTGGAGGGGTGGGCAATCAGCCCCAGCATTTT | CASSQADGGGVGNQPQHF
TRBJ1-1 | TRBD1 | - | TRBV4-1 | TGCGCCAGCAGCCAAGCAAAACAGGGGGACACTGAAGCTTTCTTT | CASSQAKQGDTEAFF
TRBJ1-2 | TRBD1 | - | TRBV24-1 | TGTGCCACCAGTGATACCGATGGACAGGGGCATTATGGCTACACCTTC | CATSDTDGQGHYGYTF
TRBJ1-6 | TRBD1 | - | TRBV7-2 | TGTGCCAGCAACCCAGGTGGGCAGGGGGGCTCACCCCTCCACTTT | CASNPGGQGGSPLHF
TRBJ2-4 | TRBD2 | - | TRBV2 | TGTGCCAGCAGTGAAAGGCTAGCGGGGGGGTACATTCAGTACTTC | CASSERLAGGYIQYF
TRBJ1-2 | TRBD1 | - | TRBV18 | TGTGCCAGCTCACGCGACAGGGACACCTTGAGCTACACCTTC | CASSRDRDTLSYTF
TRBJ2-1 | TRBD1 | - | TRBV7-6 | TGTGCCAGCAGCTTCGGCATGGACAGGGGGCTGGATGAGCAGTTCTTC | CASSFGMDRGLDEQFF
TRBJ2-7 | - | - | TRBV14 | TGTGCCAGCACGGGTCCGGGCTACGAGCAGTACTTC | CASTGPGYEQYF
TRBJ1-4 | TRBD1 | - | TRBV5-1 | TGCGCCAGCAGCTTGGCCGGACAGGGTAATGAAAAACTGTTTTTT | CASSLAGQGNEKLFF
TRBJ2-2 | - | - | TRBV7-6 | TGTGCCAGCAGCCCAGTGAACACCGGGGAGCTGTTTTTT | CASSPVNTGELFF
TRBJ2-2 | TRBD1 | - | TRBV5-1 | TGCGCCAGCAGCCATCCGGGACAGGGGACCGGGGAGCTGTTTTTT | CASSHPGQGTGELFF
TRBJ2-3 | TRBD2 | - | TRBV5-3 | TGTGCCAGAAGATCGCCGAGGGCGGGGGGCTTCGCAGATACGCAGTATTTT | CARRSPRAGGFADTQYF
TRBJ2-7 | TRBD2 | - | TRBV2 | TGTGCCAGCATCGGTACTAGCGGGGCAGTCGAGCAGTACTTC | CASIGTSGAVEQYF
TRBJ2-5 | - | - | TRBV21-1 | TGTGCCAGCAGCAAAGCGCGGGGGATCCAAGAGACCCAGTACTTC | CASSKARGIQETQYF
TRBJ1-1 | TRBD1 | - | TRBV19 | TGTGCCAGTAGTCCCGGACAGGGGGTTATGTTCACTGAAGCTTTCTTT | CASSPGQGVMFTEAFF
TRBJ1-2 | - | - | TRBV11-2 | TGTGCCAGCAGCTTCGCAGGGCTGAATGGCTACACCTTC | CASSFAGLNGYTF